Below, one TCR beta chain is given with its context. Its antigen is as yet unknown. Given a much more abundant clone one base away, this may be a read error. The CDR3 does not close with the conserved phenylalanine or tryptophan, likely indicating a read error. This sample was included in a study of CD8 T cells in ankylosing spondylitis. Study-level results: For ankylosing spondylitis blood, a TCR beta motif of seven to nine highly homologous variants appeared characteristic. Peripheral blood held disease-linked clones only at relatively low frequency, and these were CD8+.

Via MiXCR, TCRdb re-called the 5' RACE reads, giving one row per CDR3 protein. Counted here are 300,000 to 400,000 distinct CDR3 sequences, roughly 11% occurring once; the ten biggest clones make up roughly 9.5%. Sequences were obtained from blood, either unsorted or a sorted T cell fraction (not recorded which). The TCR originated in a female donor with ankylosing spondylitis or in good health (not recorded which).

The CDR3 loop reads CASRGVNTEAFL. The CDR3 DNA sequence: TGTGCCAGCAGGGGGGTGAACACTGAAGCTTTCCTT. The chain combines TRBV6-6 with TRBJ1-1; D might be TRBD1 (5 bases). Trimming stripped 6 bases from V and 0 bases from J, with 5 bases between. Germline CDR1 reads MNHNY; CDR2 reads SVGAGI (reference sequence). This CDR3 has 12 residues.